Here is one T cell receptor (beta chain) with its context. Individual cDNA molecules were tagged with unique molecular identifiers. TCRdb redid the calling of the 5' RACE reads with MiXCR, one entry per CDR3 protein. The table lists 86,000 or so distinct CDR3 sequences, 5% to 6.5% of them singletons. The data originate from a study of early T cells in non-severe SARS-CoV-2 infection. The CDR3 has 14 residues. Germline CDR1 is SEHNR and CDR2 is FQNEAQ (reference sequence). V lost 2 bases, J lost 5 bases, and 13 bases lay in between. The chain carries TRBV7-9 and TRBJ2-7; D gene ambiguous. The sample was whole blood. This TCR derives from an adult who was a healthcare worker with PCR-confirmed SARS-CoV-2 infection or an uninfected control (not recorded which). The CDR3 DNA follows: TGTGCCAGCAGCTTATCGGGCGCGCGTGACGAGCAGTACTTC. Its protein is CASSLSGARDEQYF.